This T cell receptor (beta chain) stems from a study of blood T cell repertoires in COVID-19. Study summary: COVID-19 samples collected from the United States, Italy and Spain covered acute and convalescent phases. The cDNA or gDNA used as material had been derived from T cells, B-cell-depleted T cells, or PBMCs.

The CDR3 is made up of 16 amino acids. Trimming took 1 base from V and 0 from J, leaving 10 bases between them. CDR1 and CDR2 from the germline V gene are PRHDT and FYEKMQ (reference sequence). Original processing methods: Scientists estimated how many nucleated cells there were by amplifying reference gene primers. Sequencing was performed with immunoSEQ multiplex PCR; in TCRdb, only in-frame clones are kept and a portion is missing. The V and J calls and the clone size are those of that table, but D and trimming were determined from the DNA. The sample includes more than 40,000 clones, approximately 88% of them seen just once.

This chain joins TRBV13 and TRBJ2-4; D call uncertain. Sequenced: peripheral blood. The source of this sequence is a man aged 50-59 years with active COVID-19. CDR3 nucleotides: TGTGCCAGCAGCTTAGCTGCGGTCCTAGCCAAAAACATTCAGTACTTC. Translation: CASSLAAVLAKNIQYF. Based on the CDR3 plus reference TRBV13 and TRBJ2-4, the full variable domain is AAGVIQSPRHLIKEKRETATLKCYPIPRHDTVYWYQQGPGQDPQFLISFYEKMQSDKGSIPDRFSAQQFSDYHSELNMSSLELGDSALYFCASSLAAVLAKNIQYFGAGTRLSVL.